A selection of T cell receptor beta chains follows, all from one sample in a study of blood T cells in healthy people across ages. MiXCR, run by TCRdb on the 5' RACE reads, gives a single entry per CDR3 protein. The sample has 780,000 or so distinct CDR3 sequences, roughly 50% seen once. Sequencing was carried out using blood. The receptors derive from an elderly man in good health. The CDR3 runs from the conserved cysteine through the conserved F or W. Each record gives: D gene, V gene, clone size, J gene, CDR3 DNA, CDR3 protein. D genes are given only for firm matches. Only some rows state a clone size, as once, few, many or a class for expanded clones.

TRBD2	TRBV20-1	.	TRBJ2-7	TGCAGTGCTAGAGCTGTGACTAGCGCCAGGTCCTACGAGCAGTACTTC	CSARAVTSARSYEQYF
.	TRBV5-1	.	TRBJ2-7	TGCGCCAGCAGGGGCAGCCCAGCCTACGAGCAGTACTTC	CASRGSPAYEQYF
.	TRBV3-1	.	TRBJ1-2	TGTGCCAGCAGCCAGGCTCCGGGGGCGACCTATGGCTACACCTTC	CASSQAPGATYGYTF
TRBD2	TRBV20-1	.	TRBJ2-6	TGCAGTGCTAGAGATCACGGACTAGCGGGAACTGGGGCCAACGTCCTGACTTTC	CSARDHGLAGTGANVLTF
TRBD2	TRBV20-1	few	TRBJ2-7	TGCAGTGCTAGAGTTCCAGCGGGAGCCACCTACGAGCAGTACTTC	CSARVPAGATYEQYF
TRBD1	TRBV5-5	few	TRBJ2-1	TGTGCCAGCAGCCAGGACAGGGGTGTGGATGAGCAGTTCTTC	CASSQDRGVDEQFF
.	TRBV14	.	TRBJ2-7	TGTGCCAGCAGCCAAGATCTTGGGATTGAGCAGTACTTC	CASSQDLGIEQYF
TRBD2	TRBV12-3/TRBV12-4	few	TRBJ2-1	TGTGCCAGCAGTTTAGCCCCGGATAGCGGGAGGGCCGCGGAGCAGTTCTTC	CASSLAPDSGRAAEQFF
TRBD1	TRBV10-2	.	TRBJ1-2	TGCGCCAGCAGCGCGGGGACAGGCGGCCTGAATGGCTACACCTTC	CASSAGTGGLNGYTF
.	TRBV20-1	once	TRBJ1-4	TGCAGTGCTAGAGAGGGCACGACGAGACTGTTTTTT	CSAREGTTRLFF
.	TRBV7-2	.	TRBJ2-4	TGTGCCAGCACCCCTGGGGTCGGTCAAAACATTCAGTACTTC	CASTPGVGQNIQYF
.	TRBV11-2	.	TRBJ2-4	TGTGCCAGCAGCTTTCTAGTTTCCTCCACCCTAGATGGCTCCAAAAACATTCAGTACTTC	CASSFLVSSTLDGSKNIQYF
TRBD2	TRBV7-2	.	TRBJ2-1	TGTGCCAGCAGCTTCGAGGCGGGAGGGAGCTCCTACAATGAGCAGTTCTTC	CASSFEAGGSSYNEQFF
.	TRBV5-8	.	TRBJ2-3	TGTGCCAGCAGCTTGGATTTGGGGACAGATACGCAGTATTTT	CASSLDLGTDTQYF
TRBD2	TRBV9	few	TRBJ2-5	TGTGCCAGCAGCGTAGCTGGGACTAGCGGGAGAGGAGAGACCCAGTACTTC	CASSVAGTSGRGETQYF
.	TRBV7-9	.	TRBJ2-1	TGTGCCAGCAGCTTAGAACAGACAAGGGAGCAGTTCTTC	CASSLEQTREQFF
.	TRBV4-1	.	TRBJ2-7	TGCGCCAGCGGCCGATCCCAGGGAGGCTCCTACGAGCAGTACTTC	CASGRSQGGSYEQYF
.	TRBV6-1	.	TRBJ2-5	TGTGCCAGCAGTGAAACCAGGGACTGGGGGACCCAGTACTTC	CASSETRDWGTQYF